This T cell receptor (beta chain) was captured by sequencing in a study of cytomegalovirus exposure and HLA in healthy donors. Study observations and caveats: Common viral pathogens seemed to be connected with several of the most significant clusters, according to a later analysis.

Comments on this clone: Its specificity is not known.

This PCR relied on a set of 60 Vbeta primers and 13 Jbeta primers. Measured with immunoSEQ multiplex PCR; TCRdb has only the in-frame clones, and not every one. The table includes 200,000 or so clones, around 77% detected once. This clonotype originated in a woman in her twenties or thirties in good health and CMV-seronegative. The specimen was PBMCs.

Written as DNA, the CDR3 is TGTGCCAGTAGTCGAACGAGGGACTATGGCTACACCTTC. Its protein product is CASSRTRDYGYTF. The chain links TRBV19 to TRBJ1-2; D not resolved. Per the germline V gene, CDR1 is LNHDA and CDR2 is SQIVND (reference sequence). This CDR3 comprises 13 residues. Trimming cost V 5 bases and J 3 bases, with 10 bases left between them.